Listed here are 10 T cell receptor beta chains from one sample, sequenced in a study of cytotoxic CD8 clonotypes in ibrutinib-treated CLL. Libraries were prepared by immunoSEQ multiplex PCR; TCRdb keeps only in-frame clonotypes and omits some of them. Of roughly 220,000 clones listed, around 75% are singletons. The input for sequencing was PBMCs, taken after 12 months of ibrutinib treatment. These receptors all stem from a human donor with chronic lymphocytic leukemia.

This sequence joins TRBV30 and TRBJ1-2; weak D call: TRBD1 (6 bases). Deletions cut 0 bases from V and 6 bases from J, with 14 bases between. This CDR3 has 14 amino acids. Per the germline V gene, CDR1 is GTSNPN and CDR2 is SVGIG (reference sequence). Written as DNA, the CDR3 is TGTGCCTGGAGTGTACTAAGACAGGAGGATGGCTACACCTTC. Translation: CAWSVLRQEDGYTF.

In this sample, this clone turned up a few times. The J gene is TRBJ1-1, the V gene TRBV30; no definite D call. The CDR3 spans 12 residues. The germline gives CDR1 GTSNPN, CDR2 SVGIG (reference sequence). The V end lost 3 bases, the J end lost 4 bases, and 9 bases lay between the germline ends. CDR3 loop: CAWRPGGTEAFF. DNA of the CDR3: TGTGCCTGGAGGCCGGGCGGCACTGAAGCTTTCTTT.

The gene calls are TRBV6-1 and TRBJ1-1; D is undetermined. V dropped 4 bases and J dropped 3 bases, with 9 bases sitting between them. This CDR3 is 13 amino acids long. CDR1 and CDR2 (germline): MNHNS, SASEGT. The CDR3 DNA reads TGTGCCAGCAGTGGAAATAGGGACACTGAAGCTTTCTTT. It translates to CASSGNRDTEAFF.

The V call is TRBV11-3, the J call TRBJ1-1; D ambiguous. Germline-derived CDR1 and CDR2 are SGHNT and YENEEA. The CDR3 is 13 residues long. V was pared by 6 bases and J by 1 base, with 9 bases between. The CDR3 here is CASSPHPNTEAFF. The CDR3 bases are TGTGCCAGCAGTCCCCACCCGAACACTGAAGCTTTCTTT. Variable domain in full (rest from reference TRBV11-3 and TRBJ1-1): EAGVVQSPRYKIIEKKQPVAFWCNPISGHNTLYWYLQNLGQGPELLIRYENEEAVDDSQLPKDRFSAERLKGVDSTLKIQPAELGDSAVYLCASSPHPNTEAFFGQGTRLTVV.

The chain couples TRBV9 to TRBJ1-3, with D maybe TRBD1 (5 bases). The germline V gene encodes CDR1 SGDLS and CDR2 YYNGEE. Deletions cut 3 bases from V and 1 base from J, with 11 bases between. This CDR3 region has 15 residues. The CDR3 protein is CASSGPQGSGNTIYF. The CDR3 region has the DNA TGTGCCAGCAGCGGCCCCCAGGGATCTGGAAACACCATATATTTT.

Remarks on this clone: The junction shows a germline mismatch at one end, possibly a read error. The rearrangement uses TRBV7-7 and TRBJ1-1, with TRBD1 as a possible D gene (6 bases). Germline CDR1 reads SSHAT; CDR2 reads FNYEAQ (reference sequence). The CDR3 is made up of 14 amino acids. The CDR3 nucleotides read TGTGCTAGCAGCCCCCTACAGGGTTGGACTGAAGCTTTCTTT. Translation: CASSPLQGWTEAFF.

The chain combines TRBV5-1 with TRBJ2-2; 8 nucleotides match TRBD1. Trimming took 7 bases from V and 6 from J; bases not matched to a gene: 8. Germline CDR1 is SGHRS and CDR2 is YFSETQ. CDR3 size: 14 residues. In DNA form, the CDR3 reads TGCGCCAGCCACTTGGACAGGGAGGCCGGGGAGCTGTTTTTT. Encoded protein: CASHLDREAGELFF.

In this sample, this clone turned up a few times. V is TRBV5-1 and J is TRBJ1-2, with 12 nucleotides matching TRBD1. Germline lookup yields CDR1 SGHRS and CDR2 YFSETQ. The CDR3 sequence is 15 residues long. J was trimmed by 6 bases and V by 2 bases; bases with no gene match: 5. CDR3 sequence (DNA): TGCGCCAGCAGCTTCGGGACAGGGGGCGCCGATGGCTACACCTTC. Residues: CASSFGTGGADGYTF.

Remarks on this clone: A read error may account for a junction end that differs from germline. This chain connects TRBV7-7 to TRBJ2-3, with a tentative D call TRBD2 (5 bases). There are 15 residues in the CDR3. Germline lookup yields CDR1 SSHAT and CDR2 FNYEAQ (reference sequence). The CDR3 here is CASSPVGGPLGTQYF. The CDR3 bases are TGTGCTAGCAGCCCGGTTGGCGGGCCCCTCGGTACGCAGTATTTT.

In its sample, this clone was seen a few times. The CDR3 region has the DNA TGCGCCAGCAGCCAAGTGGGGACAGCTGGAAACACCATATATTTT. Its translation: CASSQVGTAGNTIYF. This chain joins TRBV4-1 and TRBJ1-3; 7 bases are a match to TRBD1. The length of the CDR3 is 15 residues. Germline V gene data show CDR1 as MGHRA and CDR2 as YSYEKL. The V segment lost 1 base and the J segment 2 bases; nucleotides outside the gene matches: 2.